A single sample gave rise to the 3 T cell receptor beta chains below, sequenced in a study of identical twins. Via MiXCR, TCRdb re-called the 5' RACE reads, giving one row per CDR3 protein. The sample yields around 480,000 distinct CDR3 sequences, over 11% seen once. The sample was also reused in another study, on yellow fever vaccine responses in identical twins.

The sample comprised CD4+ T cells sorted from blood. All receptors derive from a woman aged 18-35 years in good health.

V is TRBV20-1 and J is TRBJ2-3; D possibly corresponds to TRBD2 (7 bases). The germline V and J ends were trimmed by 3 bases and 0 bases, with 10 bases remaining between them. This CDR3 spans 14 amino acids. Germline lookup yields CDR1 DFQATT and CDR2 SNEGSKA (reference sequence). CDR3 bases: TGCAGTGCTAGGGGGGGGACAAGCACAGATACGCAGTATTTT. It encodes CSARGGTSTDTQYF.

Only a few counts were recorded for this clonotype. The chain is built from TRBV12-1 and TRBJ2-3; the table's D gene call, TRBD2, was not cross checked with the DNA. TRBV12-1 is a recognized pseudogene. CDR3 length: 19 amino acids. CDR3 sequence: CASSFRLAGSSVATDTQYF. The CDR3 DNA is TGTGCCAGCAGCTTTAGACTAGCGGGATCCTCCGTGGCCACAGATACGCAGTATTTT.

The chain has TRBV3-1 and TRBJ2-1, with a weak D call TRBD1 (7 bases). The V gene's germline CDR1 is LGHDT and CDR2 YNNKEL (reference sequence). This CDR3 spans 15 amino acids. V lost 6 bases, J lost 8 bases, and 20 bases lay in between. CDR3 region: CASRGGRGSLDEQFF. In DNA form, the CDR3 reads TGTGCCAGCAGGGGGGGCAGGGGGAGTCTGGATGAGCAGTTCTTC.